The 19 T cell receptor beta chains presented below share a single source sample, sequenced in a study of blood T cell repertoires in COVID-19. Generated by immunoSEQ multiplex PCR, the TCRdb table keeps only in-frame clones and is missing some. This table holds about 360,000 clones, more than 85% found once. The sequenced sample consisted of peripheral blood. The source is a human donor in a cohort sampled during active COVID-19.

The V and J genes are TRBV29-1 and TRBJ2-2, with a weak D call TRBD1 (5 bases). With 3 bases removed from V and 5 bases from J, the gap between germline ends came to 19 bases. CDR1 SQVTM and CDR2 ANQGSEA come from the germline V gene. The length of the CDR3 is 16 residues. CDR3 residues: CSVDPGQVRRTGELFF. The CDR3 DNA is TGCAGCGTTGATCCAGGGCAAGTCCGAAGGACCGGGGAGCTGTTTTTT.

The gene calls are TRBV30 and TRBJ1-3, with D possibly matching TRBD1 (6 bases). This CDR3 has 15 amino acids. V shed 4 bases and J shed 0 bases, with 13 bases lying between them. CDR1 is GTSNPN, CDR2 SVGIG, per germline (reference sequence). In DNA, the CDR3 is TGTGCCTGGAATCCTGACAGGAGCTCTGGAAACACCATATATTTT. Its translation: CAWNPDRSSGNTIYF.

The DNA of the CDR3 is TGTGCCAGCAGCGTAGCGGGACAAGCCTCTGGAAACACCATATATTTT. Translating it yields CASSVAGQASGNTIYF. The genes are TRBV9 and TRBJ1-3; the D gene is possibly TRBD1 (6 bases). Germline assignment: CDR1 SGDLS and CDR2 YYNGEE. The CDR3 totals 16 residues. Trimming stripped 0 bases from V and 0 bases from J, with 10 bases between.

The J gene is TRBJ1-2, the V gene TRBV3-1 (or the pseudogene TRBV3-2), with D possibly being TRBD1 (5 bases). CDR1 and CDR2 from the germline V gene are LGHDT and YNNKEL (reference sequence). This CDR3 has 13 residues. The germline V and J ends were trimmed by 1 base and 7 bases, with 10 bases remaining between them. CDR3 DNA sequence: TGTGCCAGCAGCCAAGGAGGGACTGTTGGCTACACCTTC. It codes for CASSQGGTVGYTF.

V usage is TRBV3-1 (or the pseudogene TRBV3-2) and J usage is TRBJ2-6; the match to TRBD2 covers 8 bases. Looked up from germline, CDR1 is LGHDT and CDR2 is YNNKEL (reference sequence). V shed 4 bases, J shed 0 bases, and the junction held 11 bases outside the gene matches. CDR3 length equals 19 residues. The CDR3 loop reads CASSPRPGGANSGANVLTF. CDR3 sequence (DNA): TGTGCCAGCAGCCCCAGACCGGGGGGGGCTAACTCTGGGGCCAACGTCCTGACTTTC.

This rearrangement joins TRBV27 to TRBJ2-1, with D possibly being TRBD2 (6 bases). Germline CDR1 and CDR2: MNHEY and SMNVEV (reference sequence). This CDR3 contains 13 residues. Between the trimmed V and J ends, which lost 5 bases and 7 bases, there was a span of 12 bases. CDR3 sequence (DNA): TGTGCCAGCAGTCTGAGACTAGAGAATGAGCAGTTCTTC. Its protein is CASSLRLENEQFF.

Only a few counts were recorded for this clone. V gene TRBV20-1 combines with J gene TRBJ1-3; D remains ambiguous. This CDR3 comprises 14 residues. Trimming took off 3 bases at V and 4 bases at J, with 13 bases between the two ends. The V gene's germline CDR1 is DFQATT and CDR2 SNEGSKA (reference sequence). CDR3 sequence: CSASMESLGNTIYF. CDR3 sequence (DNA): TGCAGTGCTAGTATGGAGAGTTTGGGAAACACCATATATTTT.

This chain uses TRBV5-1 with TRBJ2-5; D remains unclear. Germline-derived CDR1 and CDR2 are SGHRS and YFSETQ. The CDR3 is made up of 16 amino acids. The V and J ends lost 5 bases and 5 bases respectively, with 22 bases between them. The CDR3 nucleotides read TGCGCCAGCAGGCCCGACGGGTCCGACCTTGAGGAGACCCAGTACTTC. Translating it yields CASRPDGSDLEETQYF.

The CDR3 region is CASSFGLRNTGELFF. The CDR3 DNA is TGCGCCAGCAGCTTCGGTCTACGGAACACCGGGGAGCTGTTTTTT. The gene calls are TRBV5-1 and TRBJ2-2; D is unclear. This CDR3 is built from 15 residues. Looked up from germline, CDR1 is SGHRS and CDR2 is YFSETQ. The V end was cut by 2 bases, the J end by 1 base, with 9 bases between. The variable domain in full, with the rest retrieved from reference TRBV5-1 and TRBJ2-2, is KAGVTQTPRYLIKTRGQQVTLSCSPISGHRSVSWYQQTPGQGLQFLFEYFSETQRNKGNFPGRFSGRQFSNSRSEMNVSTLELGDSALYLCASSFGLRNTGELFFGEGSRLTVL.

The CDR3 nucleotides are TGCGCCAGCAGCCCCTCCGAAGTAAGGACAGGATCACCCCTCCACTTT. As protein: CASSPSEVRTGSPLHF. The rearrangement joins TRBV5-1 to TRBJ1-6; TRBD1 matches at 7 bases. CDR3 length: 16 residues. V dropped 4 bases and J dropped 10; count of bases not matched to a gene: 14. Per germline, CDR1 SGHRS and CDR2 YFSETQ.

Written as DNA, the CDR3 is TGTGCCAGCAGCCGCGGAGTCGACTACCAAGAGACCCAGTACTTC. Its protein product is CASSRGVDYQETQYF. The rearrangement uses TRBV7-6 and TRBJ2-5; D is uncertain. Trimming pared 5 bases from V and 0 bases from J, leaving 13 bases between. The CDR3 is made up of 15 amino acids. Germline values: CDR1 SGHVS, CDR2 FNYEAQ.

The chain carries TRBV5-1 and TRBJ2-5; 13 positions match TRBD2. Trimming took 3 bases from V and 4 from J; bases not matched to a gene: 6. The germline CDR1 and CDR2 sequences are SGHRS and YFSETQ. The CDR3 runs 16 residues. CDR3: CASSYTSGGVGETQYF. The CDR3 DNA follows: TGCGCCAGCAGCTATACTAGCGGGGGGGTTGGAGAGACCCAGTACTTC.

V usage is TRBV2 and J usage is TRBJ2-5; 8 bases line up with TRBD2. J lost 5 bases, V lost 5 bases, and 16 bases had no gene match. Germline assignment: CDR1 SNHLY and CDR2 FYNNEI. CDR3 size: 17 residues. CDR3 in amino acids: CASSPDPGSGVLETQYF. For the CDR3, the DNA is TGTGCCAGCAGTCCCGATCCGGGTAGCGGGGTACTGGAGACCCAGTACTTC.

This chain uses TRBV30 with TRBJ2-6; no clear D gene. The V end lost 3 bases, the J end lost 0 bases, and 6 bases lay between the germline ends. The CDR3 runs to 14 residues. Germline assignment: CDR1 GTSNPN and CDR2 SVGIG (reference sequence). The CDR3 nucleotides are TGTGCCTGGAGGGAGTCCTCTGGGGCCAACGTCCTGACTTTC. Its protein is CAWRESSGANVLTF.

This sequence joins TRBV11-2 and TRBJ2-7, with a tentative D call TRBD1 (6 bases). Germline assignment: CDR1 SGHAT and CDR2 FQNNGV. The length of the CDR3 is 14 residues. V dropped 4 bases and J dropped 4 bases, with 14 bases sitting between them. The DNA of the CDR3 is TGTGCCAGCAGCTCAACAGGGTCAGTATACGAGCAGTACTTC. It translates to CASSSTGSVYEQYF.

The chain links TRBV27 to TRBJ1-1; 7 bases are shared with TRBD1. V lost 5 bases, J lost 5 bases, and 17 bases stayed unmatched. The CDR3 spans 17 residues. Germline CDR1 is MNHEY and CDR2 is SMNVEV (reference sequence). CDR3 nucleotide sequence: TGTGCCAGCAGTCCGCGCTACGAGGGGGCAGGAGGTACTGAAGCTTTCTTT. It codes for CASSPRYEGAGGTEAFF.

This clone was found a few times. The chain carries TRBV5-1 and TRBJ1-1; D remains ambiguous. Germline loops: CDR1 SGHRS, CDR2 YFSETQ. The CDR3 loop spans 12 amino acids. V gave up 2 bases and J gave up 7 bases, with 9 bases separating them. This CDR3 is CASSFAGNEAFF. CDR3 sequence (DNA): TGCGCCAGCAGCTTTGCGGGGAATGAAGCTTTCTTT. Complete variable domain (other parts from reference TRBV5-1 and TRBJ1-1): KAGVTQTPRYLIKTRGQQVTLSCSPISGHRSVSWYQQTPGQGLQFLFEYFSETQRNKGNFPGRFSGRQFSNSRSEMNVSTLELGDSALYLCASSFAGNEAFFGQGTRLTVV.

This sequence joins TRBV6-4 and TRBJ2-1; 9 bases map to TRBD2. The CDR3 has 15 residues. CDR1 and CDR2 from the germline V gene are MRHNA and SNTAGT. The V segment lost 5 bases and the J segment 2 bases; nucleotides outside the gene matches: 4. The CDR3 sequence: CASSLGLAAYNEQFF. Here the CDR3 DNA reads TGTGCCAGCAGTCTGGGACTAGCAGCCTACAATGAGCAGTTCTTC.

This sequence joins TRBV9 and TRBJ2-5; 7 bases agree with TRBD2. CDR1 and CDR2 (germline): SGDLS, YYNGEE. This CDR3 contains 15 residues. The V gene end was trimmed by 3 bases and the J gene end by 1 base; junction bases not matched to a gene: 6. Here the CDR3 DNA reads TGTGCCAGCAGCGCGGGGGGACCGTTCCAAGAGACCCAGTACTTC. It codes for CASSAGGPFQETQYF.